Listed below are T cell receptor beta chains from one sample, sequenced in a study of T-cell memory formation after mild COVID-19. TCRdb reprocessed the 5' RACE reads with MiXCR, giving one entry per CDR3 protein. The sample records about 350,000 distinct CDR3 sequences, around 15% being singletons. Specimen: PBMCs or a T cell subset sorted from them (not recorded which). Every receptor here comes from a man in his late teens or twenties who had mild COVID-19 (a few samples of this study predate the infection). Cell type and time point are not known. CDR3s include the opening cysteine and the closing phenylalanine or tryptophan. A D gene is named only where the DNA matches it firmly. Size is stated for part of the rows, as once, few or many counts, or as a class when the clone is expanded.

length | J | D | V | size | CDR3
15 | TRBJ1-4 | - | TRBV12-3/TRBV12-4 | - | CASSSPPSRGEKLFF
14 | TRBJ1-5 | - | TRBV5-5 | many | CASSFAGNNQPQHF
14 | TRBJ2-1 | - | TRBV5-1 | - | CASSFPVTGNEQFF
18 | TRBJ1-4 | - | TRBV23-1 | many | CASSQRQEDVATNEKLFF
16 | TRBJ1-2 | - | TRBV9 | - | CASSVADPGLNYGYTF
15 | TRBJ1-2 | TRBD1 | TRBV7-9 | - | CASSLLGQPLDGYTF
12 | TRBJ1-1 | - | TRBV14 | many | CASSHRDTEAFF
13 | TRBJ1-5 | - | TRBV19 | - | CASSIGGYQPQHF
14 | TRBJ1-2 | - | TRBV4-1 | few | CASSRLTGNYGYTF
14 | TRBJ2-3 | - | TRBV6-5 | many | CATQKGPHTDTQYF
15 | TRBJ2-3 | - | TRBV5-1 | - | CASDLRQSSTDTQYF
14 | TRBJ1-3 | - | TRBV3-1 | - | CASSQGPAGNTIYF
15 | TRBJ2-7 | TRBD2 | TRBV7-3 | few | CASSLISGASYEQYF
15 | TRBJ1-1 | TRBD1 | TRBV14 | many | CASSLGGGLAREAFF
17 | TRBJ2-2 | - | TRBV6-5 | - | CASSLYPVVAGTGELFF
15 | TRBJ1-4 | - | TRBV5-1 | - | CASSLARTSGEKLFF
13 | TRBJ2-5 | - | TRBV29-1 | few | CSVVVWSGETQYF
16 | TRBJ2-7 | TRBD2 | TRBV6-5 | - | CASSYSGLAVAYEQYF
15 | TRBJ2-3 | TRBD1 | TRBV7-9 | - | CASSPTGIVTDTQYF
15 | TRBJ2-5 | - | TRBV7-2 | few | CASSLGGFPAETQYF
13 | TRBJ1-2 | - | TRBV5-1 | many | CASSLLESYGYTF
13 | TRBJ2-3 | - | TRBV11-2 | many | CASSLDLGDTQYF
14 | TRBJ1-5 | - | TRBV12-3/TRBV12-4 | few | CASSLSPRDQPQHF
16 | TRBJ2-2 | TRBD1 | TRBV5-5 | - | CASSSTGQGNTGELFF
14 | TRBJ2-2 | - | TRBV7-2 | many | CASSWKTSPGELFF
15 | TRBJ2-3 | - | TRBV11-2 | - | CASSGRVSGTDTQYF
12 | TRBJ2-7 | - | TRBV7-9 | few | CASSLAVGEQYF
12 | TRBJ1-1 | - | TRBV15 | - | CATSRQDTEAFF
13 | TRBJ1-3 | TRBD1 | TRBV6-5 | few | CASRRQGGNTIYF
15 | TRBJ2-2 | - | TRBV3-1 | - | CASSKWDLNTGELFF
13 | TRBJ1-1 | - | TRBV4-1 | - | CASSQVFGGEAFF
11 | TRBJ1-2 | - | TRBV20-1 | many | CSAPDNYGYTF
14 | TRBJ1-2 | - | TRBV4-3 | few | CASSQVGAGAGYTF
16 | TRBJ2-2 | - | TRBV18 | - | CASSPPVGLNTGELFF
12 | TRBJ1-5 | - | TRBV2 | few | CASSERLQPQHF
12 | TRBJ2-7 | TRBD1 | TRBV10-2 | few | CASGGQTYEQYF
14 | TRBJ2-5 | - | TRBV28 | few | CASSLSHPQETQYF
15 | TRBJ1-4 | - | TRBV7-9 | - | CASSSQGGGNEKLFF
12 | TRBJ2-3 | - | TRBV29-1 | - | CSVGESSDTQYF
17 | TRBJ2-7 | TRBD2 | TRBV7-2 | many | CASSFRLAGGFSYEQYF